This T cell receptor beta chain derives from a study of identical twins. General study results and limits: Among out-of-frame alpha sequences shared by twins, low generation probability occurred in excess.

Trimming at V came to 3 bases and at J to 9 bases, leaving 14 bases not matched to a gene. The CDR3 covers 16 residues. Germline V gene sequence: CDR1 DFQATT, CDR2 SNEGSKA (reference sequence). There were only healthy Caucasians among the donors. Concerning this clonotype: Its antigen remains unidentified.

It was template switching that added a universal primer site, and there were unique molecular identifiers on the cDNA. TCRdb reprocessed the 5' RACE reads via MiXCR and lists one record per CDR3 protein. The sample comprises some 1,700,000 distinct CDR3 sequences, 25% to 35% of which are singletons, and less than 0.35% rests with the top ten. The sequence was collected from a newborn girl in good health. This sequence joins TRBV20-1 and TRBJ2-5, with 12 bases matching TRBD2. The material sequenced was cord blood. This CDR3 reads CSASGWTSGMREAQYF. The CDR3 nucleotides are TGCAGTGCTAGCGGATGGACTAGCGGGATGAGGGAGGCCCAGTACTTC.